These 22 T cell receptor beta chains were sequenced from one sample in a study of spatial heterogeneity in lung cancer (dated by TCRdb to about 2019). Interpreted using the paper, the time point label stands for: sample taken at primary tumor resection. To prepare the library, 5' RACE was applied. Data came from a NextSeq 500. TCRdb ran its own pipeline on the public reads, namely fastp trimming at Q25 and MiXCR clone calling, and kept in-frame beta chains. Under each unique CDR3 protein, matching rows form one entry showing the most common genes and DNA. The sample data list 60,000 or so distinct CDR3 sequences, and approximately 6.3% of these were observed just once. In total, the top ten clones hold roughly 15% of the sample. The sequencing used PBMCs, collected at surgery. These receptor sequences come from a female donor with early-stage non-small cell lung cancer.

This chain connects TRBV5-1 to TRBJ1-1, with unresolved D. CDR1 SGHRS and CDR2 YFSETQ come from the germline V gene. Trimming cost V 1 base and J 0 bases, with 7 bases left between them. The CDR3 is 14 amino acids. The CDR3 protein is CASSLKSMNTEAFF. The CDR3 DNA is TGCGCCAGCAGCTTGAAGAGCATGAACACTGAAGCTTTCTTT.

This clonotype occurred many times. The chain uses TRBV12-3 or TRBV12-4 and TRBJ1-6, with 7 bases lining up with TRBD1. V shed 6 bases, J shed 5 bases, and the junction held 4 bases outside the gene matches. This CDR3 region has 14 residues. The CDR3, as DNA: TGTGCCAGCAGCACCGGGACAGATAATTCACCCCTCCACTTT. Translation gives CASSTGTDNSPLHF.

The chain has TRBV7-2 and TRBJ2-5, with TRBD2 matching 10 bases. The CDR3 extends over 16 amino acids. Trimming cost V 8 bases and J 4 bases; bases outside gene matches: 13. Germline CDR1 SGHTA, CDR2 FQGNSA. The CDR3 DNA follows: TGTGCCAGCGAGAAGGGTCTAGCGGGGGCTGGAGAGACCCAGTACTTC. Translating it yields CASEKGLAGAGETQYF. Drawing the rest from reference TRBV7-2 and TRBJ2-5, the complete variable domain is GAGVSQSPSNKVTEKGKDVELRCDPISGHTALYWYRQSLGQGLEFLIYFQGNSAPDKSGLPSDRFSAERTGGSVSTLTIQRTQQEDSAVYLCASEKGLAGAGETQYFGPGTRLLVL.

This clonotype has only a few counts. The rearrangement links TRBV9 to TRBJ2-7; no clear D. The germline V and J ends were trimmed by 0 bases and 0 bases, with 7 bases remaining between them. This CDR3 comprises 14 residues. Germline CDR1 SGDLS, CDR2 YYNGEE. This chain's CDR3 is CASSVGSSSYEQYF. CDR3 nucleotide sequence: TGTGCCAGCAGCGTAGGGAGCAGCTCCTACGAGCAGTACTTC.

This clonotype was recorded a few times. This chain connects TRBV29-1 to TRBJ1-4, with 9 bases identical to TRBD1. J gave up 1 base and V 6 bases, and 12 bases lay outside the gene matches. Germline CDR1 reads SQVTM; CDR2 reads ANQGSEA. The CDR3 totals 17 residues. The CDR3 sequence is CSVRKTGTGRTNEKLFF. Here the CDR3 DNA reads TGCAGCGTGCGCAAAACCGGGACAGGGAGAACTAATGAAAAACTGTTTTTT.

This clonotype came up a few times. The rearrangement links TRBV7-9 to TRBJ1-1; D remains ambiguous. Germline CDR1 is SEHNR and CDR2 is FQNEAQ (reference sequence). Trimming left V 3 bases short and J 4 bases short, with 15 bases between. CDR3 length: 15 amino acids. The CDR3 coding sequence is TGTGCCAGCAGCTTCGACACCCAGCTCGGCACTGAAGCTTTCTTT. Amino acid sequence: CASSFDTQLGTEAFF.

This clonotype was counted ten times or more. The gene calls are TRBV12-3 or TRBV12-4 and TRBJ2-7; a possible D gene is TRBD2 (5 bases). CDR3 size: 18 residues. Trimming left V 5 bases short and J 0 bases short, with 23 bases between. The CDR3 is CASSPMGVGRTASYEQYF. As DNA, the CDR3 is TGTGCCAGCAGTCCAATGGGTGTTGGGCGGACTGCCTCCTACGAGCAGTACTTC.

The V call is TRBV7-3, the J call TRBJ2-2; D gene unclear. V was pared by 5 bases and J by 4 bases, with 11 bases between. CDR1 and CDR2 from the germline V gene are SGHTA and FQGTGA. The CDR3 extends over 14 amino acids. CDR3 protein: CASSPTVATGELFF. The CDR3 nucleotides read TGTGCCAGCAGCCCCACCGTGGCCACCGGGGAGCTGTTTTTT. Full variable domain (remainder filled in from reference TRBV7-3 and TRBJ2-2): GAGVSQTPSNKVTEKGKYVELRCDPISGHTALYWYRQSLGQGPEFLIYFQGTGAADDSGLPNDRFFAVRPEGSVSTLKIQRTERGDSAVYLCASSPTVATGELFFGEGSRLTVL.

This chain joins TRBV10-3 and TRBJ2-7, with 7 bases lining up with TRBD1. Germline loops: CDR1 ENHRY, CDR2 SYGVKD. V lost 3 bases and J lost 3; bases outside the gene matches: 2. The length of the CDR3 is 13 residues. CDR3 bases: TGTGCCATCAGTGAACGGGACAGCTACGAGCAGTACTTC. This encodes CAISERDSYEQYF.

Many counts were recorded for this clonotype. CDR3 sequence: CASSLGGLAGAPTPYEQYF. CDR3 nucleotides: TGTGCCAGCAGCTTAGGGGGGCTAGCGGGAGCGCCCACACCATACGAGCAGTACTTC. The J gene is TRBJ2-7, the V gene TRBV7-9; TRBD2 matches 10 bases. This CDR3 is built from 19 residues. Germline values: CDR1 SEHNR, CDR2 FQNEAQ (reference sequence). V lost 1 base and J lost 4; bases outside the gene matches: 16.

This clonotype was seen repeatedly, ten times or more. The V gene is TRBV12-3 or TRBV12-4, the J gene TRBJ1-1; D unresolved. The length of the CDR3 is 14 residues. Trimming took off 0 bases at V and 0 bases at J, with 5 bases between the two ends. CDR3 bases: TGTGCCAGCAGTTTAGCCGGTTTGAACACTGAAGCTTTCTTT. As protein: CASSLAGLNTEAFF.

Ten or more counts support this clonotype. V is TRBV11-2 and J is TRBJ2-7, with 8 bases fitting TRBD1. This CDR3 is 14 amino acids long. V shed 5 bases, J shed 2 bases, and the junction held 5 bases outside the gene matches. In germline, CDR1 is SGHAT, CDR2 FQNNGV. The CDR3 protein is CASSLGQGTYEQYF. The CDR3 nucleotides are TGTGCCAGCAGCCTCGGACAGGGCACCTACGAGCAGTACTTC.

This clonotype was counted many times. The V gene is TRBV5-1, the J gene TRBJ2-1; TRBD2 matches 13 bases. Germline CDR1 and CDR2: SGHRS and YFSETQ. V lost 0 bases, J lost 5 bases, and 5 bases stayed unmatched. The CDR3 consists of 17 residues. The CDR3 here is CASSLGTSGGIHNEQFF. Here the CDR3 DNA reads TGCGCCAGCAGCTTGGGGACTAGCGGGGGAATCCACAATGAGCAGTTCTTC. Looking up the rest from reference TRBV5-1 and TRBJ2-1 gives the full variable domain: KAGVTQTPRYLIKTRGQQVTLSCSPISGHRSVSWYQQTPGQGLQFLFEYFSETQRNKGNFPGRFSGRQFSNSRSEMNVSTLELGDSALYLCASSLGTSGGIHNEQFFGPGTRLTVL.

This chain connects TRBV10-2 to TRBJ1-6, with 7 positions matching TRBD1. The CDR3 length is 15 residues. V dropped 10 bases and J dropped 2; count of bases not matched to a gene: 8. CDR1 is WSHSY and CDR2 is SAAADI in the germline V gene. DNA for the CDR3: TGCGCCACCAGGGGGGAAGCGGCCTATAATTCACCCCTCCACTTT. It is translated as CATRGEAAYNSPLHF.

This clonotype was seen ten or more times. This sequence joins TRBV7-3 and TRBJ2-3; 12 nucleotides line up with TRBD1. V was pared by 5 bases and J by 7 bases, with 10 bases of the junction left unmatched. This CDR3 region has 16 residues. Germline V gene data show CDR1 as SGHTA and CDR2 as FQGTGA. CDR3 DNA sequence: TGTGCCAGCAGCCCTCCAGGGACAGGGGGCGCATATACGCAGTATTTT. The encoded protein is CASSPPGTGGAYTQYF.

Many counts were recorded for this clonotype. This sequence joins TRBV7-3 and TRBJ2-2, with D unresolved. From germline, CDR1 is SGHTA and CDR2 FQGTGA. V lost 4 bases, J lost 4 bases, and 4 bases lay in between. This CDR3 is built from 12 residues. DNA of the CDR3: TGTGCCAGCAGCTCAGCCACCGGGGAGCTGTTTTTT. Amino acids: CASSSATGELFF. The full variable domain, its missing parts supplied by reference TRBV7-3 and TRBJ2-2, is GAGVSQTPSNKVTEKGKYVELRCDPISGHTALYWYRQSLGQGPEFLIYFQGTGAADDSGLPNDRFFAVRPEGSVSTLKIQRTERGDSAVYLCASSSATGELFFGEGSRLTVL.

CDR3 bases: TGTGCCAGCACCACAGGGTCCTATGGCTACACCTTC. Its protein product is CASTTGSYGYTF. The chain carries TRBV6-5 and TRBJ1-2; tentatively, D is TRBD1 (6 bases). The germline V gene encodes CDR1 MNHEY and CDR2 SVGAGI. The length of the CDR3 is 12 residues. V dropped 7 bases and J dropped 4 bases, with 10 bases sitting between them.

This clonotype was seen a few times. V gene TRBV3-1 combines with J gene TRBJ2-5; TRBD1 aligns across 8 bases. The germline gives CDR1 LGHDT, CDR2 YNNKEL (reference sequence). The CDR3 contains 14 residues. Unmatched junction bases numbered 2, after V lost 3 bases and J lost 2 bases. The CDR3 DNA is TGTGCCAGCAGCCACTGGGACAGGCAAGAGACCCAGTACTTC. It is translated as CASSHWDRQETQYF.

CDR3 region: CASSLGRSNQPQHF. As DNA, the CDR3 is TGTGCCAGCAGCTTAGGCCGTAGCAATCAGCCCCAGCATTTT. The chain uses TRBV7-2 and TRBJ1-5, with D unresolved. Germline V gene data show CDR1 as SGHTA and CDR2 as FQGNSA. With 1 base removed from V and 0 bases from J, the gap between germline ends came to 4 bases. The CDR3 loop spans 14 amino acids.

This clonotype was picked up many times. The V call is TRBV7-9, the J call TRBJ1-1; the match to TRBD1 covers 7 bases. The CDR3 loop spans 14 amino acids. CDR1 and CDR2 (germline): SEHNR, FQNEAQ (reference sequence). The V and J ends lost 4 bases and 3 bases, in that order; junction bases with no gene match: 5. The CDR3 DNA reads as TGTGCCAGCAGCTACAGGGGTGATGACACTGAAGCTTTCTTT. Translating gives CASSYRGDDTEAFF. Combining the CDR3 with reference TRBV7-9 and TRBJ1-1 gives the whole variable domain DTGVSQNPRHKITKRGQNVTFRCDPISEHNRLYWYRQTLGQGPEFLTYFQNEAQLEKSRLLSDRFSAERPKGSFSTLEIQRTEQGDSAMYLCASSYRGDDTEAFFGQGTRLTVV.

This clonotype was detected only a few times. The J gene is TRBJ1-1, the V gene TRBV28; maybe TRBD1 (5 bases). The CDR3 covers 15 residues. V was shortened by 3 bases and J by 5 bases, with 16 bases between the two germline ends. The germline V gene encodes CDR1 MDHEN and CDR2 SYDVKM. CDR3 sequence (DNA): TGTGCCAGCAGTTTTAGCTCACGGGGGTCGACTGAAGCTTTCTTT. Residues: CASSFSSRGSTEAFF.

This clonotype was detected ten times or more. This chain uses TRBV6-2 or TRBV6-3 with TRBJ2-7; D uncertain. This CDR3 has 14 amino acids. Germline CDR1 reads MNHEY; CDR2 reads SVGEGT. V was shortened by 0 bases and J by 8 bases, with 14 bases between the two germline ends. The CDR3 protein is CASSYSTGRTKQYV. CDR3 coding DNA: TGTGCCAGCAGTTACTCGACTGGCAGGACGAAGCAGTACGTC.